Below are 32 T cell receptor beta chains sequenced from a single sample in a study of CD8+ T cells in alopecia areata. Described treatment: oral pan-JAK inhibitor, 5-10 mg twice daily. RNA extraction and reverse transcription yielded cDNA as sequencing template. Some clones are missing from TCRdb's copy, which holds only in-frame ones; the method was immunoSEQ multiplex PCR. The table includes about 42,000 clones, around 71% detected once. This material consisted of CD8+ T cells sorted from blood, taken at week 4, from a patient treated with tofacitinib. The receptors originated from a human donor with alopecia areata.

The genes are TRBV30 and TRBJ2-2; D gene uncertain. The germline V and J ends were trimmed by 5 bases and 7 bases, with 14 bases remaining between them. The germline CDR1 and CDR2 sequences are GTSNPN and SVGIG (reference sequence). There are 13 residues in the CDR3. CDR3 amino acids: CAWHLSLGGELFF. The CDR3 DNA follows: TGTGCCTGGCATTTAAGTTTAGGCGGGGAGCTGTTTTTT.

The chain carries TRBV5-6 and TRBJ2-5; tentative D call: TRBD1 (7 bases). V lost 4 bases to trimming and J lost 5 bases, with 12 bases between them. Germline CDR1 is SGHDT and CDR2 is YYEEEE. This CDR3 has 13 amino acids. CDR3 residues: CASSQGGRETQYF. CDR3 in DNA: TGTGCCAGCAGCCAGGGGGGCCGGGAGACCCAGTACTTC.

The CDR3 reads CSDRTGGEDEQFF. Written as DNA, the CDR3 is TGCAGCGATAGGACAGGGGGCGAGGATGAGCAGTTCTTC. This sequence joins TRBV29-1 and TRBJ2-1; 11 nucleotides line up with TRBD1. Trimming cost V 7 bases and J 8 bases; bases outside gene matches: 7. This CDR3 region has 13 residues. The germline V gene encodes CDR1 SQVTM and CDR2 ANQGSEA.

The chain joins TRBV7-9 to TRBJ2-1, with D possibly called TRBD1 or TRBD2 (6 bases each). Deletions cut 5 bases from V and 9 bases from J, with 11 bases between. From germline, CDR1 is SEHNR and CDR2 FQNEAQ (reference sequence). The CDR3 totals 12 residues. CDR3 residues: CASSVEGGEQFF. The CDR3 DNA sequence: TGTGCCAGCAGCGTCGAGGGGGGTGAGCAGTTCTTC.

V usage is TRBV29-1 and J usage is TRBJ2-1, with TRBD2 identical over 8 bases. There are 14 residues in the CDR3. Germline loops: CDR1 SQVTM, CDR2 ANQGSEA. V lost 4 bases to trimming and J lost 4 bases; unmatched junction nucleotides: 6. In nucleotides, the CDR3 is TGCAGCGTTGCGAGCGGGGGCCAATACAATGAGCAGTTCTTC. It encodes CSVASGGQYNEQFF.

The CDR3 DNA follows: TGCAGCGTTCGGACAGGGGAAAGCAATGAGCAGTTCTTC. This gives the protein CSVRTGESNEQFF. V usage is TRBV29-1 and J usage is TRBJ2-1; TRBD1 agrees at 9 bases. The V segment lost 5 bases and the J segment 6 bases; nucleotides outside the gene matches: 5. This CDR3 contains 13 residues. Germline CDR1 reads SQVTM; CDR2 reads ANQGSEA.

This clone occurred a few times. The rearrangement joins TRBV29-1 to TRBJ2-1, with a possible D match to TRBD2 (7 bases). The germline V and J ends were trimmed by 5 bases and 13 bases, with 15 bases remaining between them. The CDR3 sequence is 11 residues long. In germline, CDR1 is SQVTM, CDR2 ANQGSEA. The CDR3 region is CSVPSGGQQFF. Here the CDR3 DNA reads TGCAGCGTTCCCTCGGGGGGACAACAGTTCTTC.

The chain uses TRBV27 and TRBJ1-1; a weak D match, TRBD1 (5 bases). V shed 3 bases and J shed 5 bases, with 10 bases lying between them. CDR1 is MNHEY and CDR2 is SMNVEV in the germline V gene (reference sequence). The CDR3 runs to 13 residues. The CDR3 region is CASSLGRGTEAFF. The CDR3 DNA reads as TGTGCCAGCAGTTTGGGAAGGGGTACTGAAGCTTTCTTT.

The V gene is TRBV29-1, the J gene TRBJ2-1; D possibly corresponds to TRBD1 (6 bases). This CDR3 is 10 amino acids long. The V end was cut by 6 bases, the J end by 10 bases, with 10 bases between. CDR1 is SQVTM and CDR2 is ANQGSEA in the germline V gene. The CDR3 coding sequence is TGCAGCGTCCTAGGGACAGAGCAGTTCTTC. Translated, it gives CSVLGTEQFF.

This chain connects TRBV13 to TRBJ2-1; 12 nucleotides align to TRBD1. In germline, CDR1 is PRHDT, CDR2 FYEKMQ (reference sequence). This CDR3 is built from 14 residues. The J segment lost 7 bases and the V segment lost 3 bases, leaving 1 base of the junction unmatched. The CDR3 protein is CASSLGQGANEQFF. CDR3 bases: TGTGCCAGCAGCTTGGGACAGGGGGCGAATGAGCAGTTCTTC.

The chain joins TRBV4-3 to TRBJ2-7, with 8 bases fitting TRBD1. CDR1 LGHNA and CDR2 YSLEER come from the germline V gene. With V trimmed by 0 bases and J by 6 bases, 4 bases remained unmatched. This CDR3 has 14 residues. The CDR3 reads CASSQEDRAPEQYF. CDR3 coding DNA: TGCGCCAGCAGCCAAGAGGACAGGGCACCCGAGCAGTACTTC.

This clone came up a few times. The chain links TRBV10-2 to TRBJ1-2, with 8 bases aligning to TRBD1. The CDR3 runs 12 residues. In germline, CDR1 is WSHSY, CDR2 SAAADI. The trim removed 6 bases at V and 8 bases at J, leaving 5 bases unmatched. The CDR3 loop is CASSGQGKGYTF. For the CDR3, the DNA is TGCGCCAGCAGCGGACAGGGCAAGGGCTACACCTTC.

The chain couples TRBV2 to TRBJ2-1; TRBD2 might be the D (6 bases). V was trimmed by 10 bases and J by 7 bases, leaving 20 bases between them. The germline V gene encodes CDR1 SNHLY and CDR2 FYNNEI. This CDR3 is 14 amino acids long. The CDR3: CATRLEPRRNEQFF. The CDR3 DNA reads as TGTGCCACCCGACTAGAGCCAAGAAGGAATGAGCAGTTCTTC. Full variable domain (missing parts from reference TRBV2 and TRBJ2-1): EPEVTQTPSHQVTQMGQEVILRCVPISNHLYFYWYRQILGQKVEFLVSFYNNEISEKSEIFDDQFSVERPDGSNFTLKIRSTKLEDSAMYFCATRLEPRRNEQFFGPGTRLTVL.

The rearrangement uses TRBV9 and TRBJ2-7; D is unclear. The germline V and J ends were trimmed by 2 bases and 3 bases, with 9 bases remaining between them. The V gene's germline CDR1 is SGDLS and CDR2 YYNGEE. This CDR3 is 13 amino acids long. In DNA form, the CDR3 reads TGTGCCAGCAGCGTGGCCCCCTACTACGAGCAGTACTTC. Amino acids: CASSVAPYYEQYF. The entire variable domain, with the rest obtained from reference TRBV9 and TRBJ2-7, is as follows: DSGVTQTPKHLITATGQRVTLRCSPRSGDLSVYWYQQSLDQGLQFLIQYYNGEERAKGNILERFSAQQFPDLHSELNLSSLELGDSALYFCASSVAPYYEQYFGPGTRLTVT.

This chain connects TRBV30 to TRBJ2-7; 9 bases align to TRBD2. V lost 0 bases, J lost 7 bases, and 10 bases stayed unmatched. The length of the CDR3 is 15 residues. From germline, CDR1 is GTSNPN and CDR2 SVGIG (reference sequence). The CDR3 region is CAWSVDSTSGVEQYF. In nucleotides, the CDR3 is TGTGCCTGGAGTGTCGACTCGACTAGCGGAGTAGAGCAGTACTTC.

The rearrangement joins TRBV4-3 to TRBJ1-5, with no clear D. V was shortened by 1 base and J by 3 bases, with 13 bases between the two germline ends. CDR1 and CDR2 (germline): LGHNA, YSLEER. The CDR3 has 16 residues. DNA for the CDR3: TGCGCCAGCAGCCAAGCATTCGCCGCTTCCAATCAGCCCCAGCATTTT. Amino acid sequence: CASSQAFAASNQPQHF.

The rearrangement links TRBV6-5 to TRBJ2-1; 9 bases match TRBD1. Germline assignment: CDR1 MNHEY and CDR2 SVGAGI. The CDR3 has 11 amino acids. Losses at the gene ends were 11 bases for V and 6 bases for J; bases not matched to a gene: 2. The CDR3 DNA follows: TGTGCCGGGGGACAGGGCAATGAGCAGTTCTTC. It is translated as CAGGQGNEQFF.

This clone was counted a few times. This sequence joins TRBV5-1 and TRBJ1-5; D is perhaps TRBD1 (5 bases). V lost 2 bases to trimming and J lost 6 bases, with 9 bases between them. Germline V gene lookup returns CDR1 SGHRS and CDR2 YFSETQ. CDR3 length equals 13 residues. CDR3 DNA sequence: TGCGCCAGCAGCTTCGGAGGGACTCAGCCCCAGCATTTT. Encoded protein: CASSFGGTQPQHF.

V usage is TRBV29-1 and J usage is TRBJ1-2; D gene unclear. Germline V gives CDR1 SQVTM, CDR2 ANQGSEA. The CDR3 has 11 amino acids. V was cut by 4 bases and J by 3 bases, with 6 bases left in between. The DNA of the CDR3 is TGCAGCGTTGCGCGGGACTATGGCTACACCTTC. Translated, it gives CSVARDYGYTF.

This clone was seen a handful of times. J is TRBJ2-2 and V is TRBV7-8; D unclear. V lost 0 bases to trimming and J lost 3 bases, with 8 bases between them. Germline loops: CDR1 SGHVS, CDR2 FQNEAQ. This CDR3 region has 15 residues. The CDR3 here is CASSLAPSYTGELFF. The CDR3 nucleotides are TGTGCCAGCAGCTTAGCCCCCAGTTACACCGGGGAGCTGTTTTTT.

The CDR3 nucleotides are TGTGCCAGCAGTTCTGACGGGGACTGGGGTTCCTCACCCCTCCACTTT. Its protein product is CASSSDGDWGSSPLHF. The V and J genes are TRBV5-4 and TRBJ1-6; D perhaps matches TRBD1 (5 bases). The CDR3 has 16 amino acids. With 5 bases removed from V and 10 bases from J, the gap between germline ends came to 22 bases. The germline gives CDR1 SGHNT, CDR2 YYREEE (reference sequence).

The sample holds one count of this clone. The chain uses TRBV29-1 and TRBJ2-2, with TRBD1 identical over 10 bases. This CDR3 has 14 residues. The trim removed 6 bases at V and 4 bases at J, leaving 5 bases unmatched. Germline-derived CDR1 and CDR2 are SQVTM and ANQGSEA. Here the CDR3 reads CSVTGTGVTGELFF. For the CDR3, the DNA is TGCAGCGTAACCGGGACAGGGGTCACCGGGGAGCTGTTTTTT.

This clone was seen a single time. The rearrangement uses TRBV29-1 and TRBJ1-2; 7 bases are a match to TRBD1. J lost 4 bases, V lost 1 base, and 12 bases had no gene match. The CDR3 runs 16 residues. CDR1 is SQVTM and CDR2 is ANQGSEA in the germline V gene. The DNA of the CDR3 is TGCAGCGTTGAAGTTTCTTCCGGGACAGAGCTCTATGGCTACACCTTC. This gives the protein CSVEVSSGTELYGYTF.

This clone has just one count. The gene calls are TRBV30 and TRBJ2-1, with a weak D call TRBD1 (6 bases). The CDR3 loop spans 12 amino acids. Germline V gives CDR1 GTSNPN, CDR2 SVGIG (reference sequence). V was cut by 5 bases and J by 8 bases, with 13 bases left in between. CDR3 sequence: CAWSYRVDEQFF. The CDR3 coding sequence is TGTGCCTGGTCCTACAGGGTCGATGAGCAGTTCTTC.

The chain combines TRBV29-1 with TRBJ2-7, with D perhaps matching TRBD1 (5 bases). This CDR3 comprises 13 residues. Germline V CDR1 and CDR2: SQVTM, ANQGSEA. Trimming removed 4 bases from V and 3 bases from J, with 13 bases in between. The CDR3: CSVVRQGGYEQYF. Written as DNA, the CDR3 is TGCAGCGTTGTCCGCCAGGGCGGCTACGAGCAGTACTTC.

CDR3 coding DNA: TGTGCCAGCAGCCAAGTTGGGGCTAACCCCGATGAGCAGTTCTTC. It is translated as CASSQVGANPDEQFF. The rearrangement links TRBV14 to TRBJ2-1; tentative D call: TRBD1 (5 bases). CDR1 and CDR2 from the germline V gene are SGHDN and FVKESK. V was shortened by 1 base and J by 8 bases, with 15 bases between the two germline ends. The CDR3 contains 15 residues.

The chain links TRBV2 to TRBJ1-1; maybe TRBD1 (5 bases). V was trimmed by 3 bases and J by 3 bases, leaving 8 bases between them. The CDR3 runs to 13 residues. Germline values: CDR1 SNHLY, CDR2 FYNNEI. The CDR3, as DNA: TGTGCCAGCAGTGACAGGGTAGACACTGAAGCTTTCTTT. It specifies CASSDRVDTEAFF.

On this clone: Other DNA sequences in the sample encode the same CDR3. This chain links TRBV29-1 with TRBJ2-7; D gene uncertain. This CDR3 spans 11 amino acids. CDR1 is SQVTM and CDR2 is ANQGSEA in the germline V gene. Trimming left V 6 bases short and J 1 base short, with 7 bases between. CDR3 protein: CSVRGSYEQYF. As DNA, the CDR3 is TGCAGCGTCAGAGGATCCTACGAGCAGTACTTC.

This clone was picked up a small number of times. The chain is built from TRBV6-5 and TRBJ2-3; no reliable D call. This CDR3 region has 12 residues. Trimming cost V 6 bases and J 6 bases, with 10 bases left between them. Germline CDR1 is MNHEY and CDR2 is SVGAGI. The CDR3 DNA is TGTGCCAGCAGCAAGTTGGGGGATACGCAGTATTTT. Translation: CASSKLGDTQYF.

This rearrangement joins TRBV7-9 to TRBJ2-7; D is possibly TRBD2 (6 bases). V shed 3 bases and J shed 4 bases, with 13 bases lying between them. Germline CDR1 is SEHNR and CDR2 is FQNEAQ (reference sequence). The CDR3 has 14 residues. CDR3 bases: TGTGCCAGCAGCTTGGGGGGAAGAGAGTACGAGCAGTACTTC. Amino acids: CASSLGGREYEQYF.

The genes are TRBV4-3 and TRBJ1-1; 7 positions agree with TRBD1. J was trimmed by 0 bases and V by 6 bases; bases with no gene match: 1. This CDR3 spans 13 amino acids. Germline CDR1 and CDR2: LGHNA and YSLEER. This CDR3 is CASRDRMNTEAFF. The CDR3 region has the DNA TGCGCCAGCAGGGACAGGATGAACACTGAAGCTTTCTTT.

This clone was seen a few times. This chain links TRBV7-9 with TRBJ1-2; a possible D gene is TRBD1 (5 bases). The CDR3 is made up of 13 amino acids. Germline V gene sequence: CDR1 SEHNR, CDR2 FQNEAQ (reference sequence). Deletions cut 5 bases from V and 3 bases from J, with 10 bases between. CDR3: CASSPGGDYGYTF. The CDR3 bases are TGTGCCAGCAGCCCCGGGGGGGACTATGGCTACACCTTC. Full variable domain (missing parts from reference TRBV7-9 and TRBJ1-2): DTGVSQNPRHKITKRGQNVTFRCDPISEHNRLYWYRQTLGQGPEFLTYFQNEAQLEKSRLLSDRFSAERPKGSFSTLEIQRTEQGDSAMYLCASSPGGDYGYTFGSGTRLTVV.